These T cell receptor beta chains were read from a single sample in a study of shared clonotypes between healthy human individuals. Using immunoSEQ multiplex PCR, the repertoire was profiled, and TCRdb retains in-frame clones only, with some absent. Among 2 million to 3 million clones listed, more than 85% were seen once. Sequencing was carried out using naive CD4+ T cells from PBMCs. Source of these receptors: a man younger than 30 in good health. Some clones in this sample may be carry-over from other donors' samples. Both conserved end residues are part of each CDR3. A D gene is named only where the DNA matches it firmly. The size field is filled for only some rows; it gives once, few, many or a size class.

>once|.|TRBJ2-7|TRBV19|11
TGTGCCAGTAGTAGTCATTACGAGCAGTACTTC
CASSSHYEQYF
>.|TRBD2|TRBJ2-5|TRBV5-4|14
TGTGCCAGCAGCCCTAGCGGGAGTGGAGAGACCCAGTACTTC
CASSPSGSGETQYF
>few|.|TRBJ2-1|TRBV2|14
TGTGCCAGCAGTGCCCCGATCGGCTACAATGAGCAGTTCTTC
CASSAPIGYNEQFF
>.|.|TRBJ2-7|TRBV13|13
TGTGCCAGCAGCTTAGGCGGGACCTACGAGCAGTACTTC
CASSLGGTYEQYF
>.|.|TRBJ1-5|TRBV6-1|12
TGTGCCAGCAGTGGAAACCCTGAGCCCCAGCATTTT
CASSGNPEPQHF
>.|.|TRBJ1-1|TRBV19|16
TGTGCCAGTAGTATAATGAAGGGGCAGGGGAACACTGAAGCTTTCTTT
CASSIMKGQGNTEAFF
>.|.|TRBJ2-7|TRBV10-3|14
TGTGCCATCAGTGAGTCGAGGGGCTCAATAGAGCAGTACTTC
CAISESRGSIEQYF
>.|TRBD1|TRBJ2-5|TRBV7-2|12
TGTGCCAGCAGCTTAGGCCGGGACAGGGGTTACTTC
CASSLGRDRGYF
>.|.|TRBJ1-3|TRBV30|13
TGTGCCTGGAGTCCCGACAGAGGAAACACCATATATTTT
CAWSPDRGNTIYF
>.|TRBD2|TRBJ2-1|TRBV30|17
TGTGCCTGGAGTTCCACTCGGACTAGCGGTAACTACAATGAGCAGTTCTTC
CAWSSTRTSGNYNEQFF
>.|.|TRBJ2-3|TRBV25-1|15
TGTGCCAGCAGTGTCAGGGGGGAGAGCACAGATACGCAGTATTTT
CASSVRGESTDTQYF
>.|.|TRBJ2-5|TRBV2|15
TGTGCCAGCAGTCAGGGGCTCGGGAAACAAGAGACCCAGTACTTC
CASSQGLGKQETQYF
>.|.|TRBJ2-7|TRBV6-1|14
TGTGCCAGCAGTGACCCCGGCCCAGCCTACGAGCAGTACTTC
CASSDPGPAYEQYF
>few|TRBD1|TRBJ1-1|TRBV2|13
TGTGCCAGCAGTGCTGGGACAGGGGTGAAGGCTTTCTTT
CASSAGTGVKAFF
>.|TRBD2|TRBJ2-3|TRBV5-1|14
TGCGCCAGCAGCAAACTAGCGGGGGGAGATACGCAGTATTTT
CASSKLAGGDTQYF
>.|.|TRBJ2-1|TRBV29-1|12
TGCAGCGTTGTTCCGAACAGGGACGAGCAGTTCTTC
CSVVPNRDEQFF
>.|TRBD1|TRBJ2-7|TRBV19|16
TGTGCCAGTAGTTCCTTCCCGGGACAGGCAACCTACGAGCAGTACTTC
CASSSFPGQATYEQYF
>.|TRBD2|TRBJ2-3|TRBV28|16
TGTGCCAGCAGTTTATCAGGACTAGTATCAACAGATACGCAGTATTTT
CASSLSGLVSTDTQYF
>.|TRBD1|TRBJ2-7|TRBV6-5|15
TGTGCCAGCAGCAGGGACAGGAGGAGCTCCTACGAGCAGTACTTC
CASSRDRRSSYEQYF
>.|TRBD1|TRBJ1-2|TRBV5-1|13
TGCGCCAGCGGGGGACAGGGAAAATATGGCTACACCTTC
CASGGQGKYGYTF
>.|.|TRBJ1-3|TRBV5-1|13
TGCGCCAGCAGCCCCGGGGACTCGCGCACCATATATTTT
CASSPGDSRTIYF
>.|TRBD2|TRBJ2-3|TRBV5-1|15
TGCGCCAGCAGCTTGACTAGCGGGAAGACAGATACGCAGTATTTT
CASSLTSGKTDTQYF
>.|.|TRBJ1-3|TRBV4-1|18
TGCGCCAGCAGCCAAGCATCGGGGGGGGGCATCGCTGGAAACACCATATATTTT
CASSQASGGGIAGNTIYF
>.|.|TRBJ1-5|TRBV18|13
TGTGCCAGCTCAACCGGACAGAATCAGCCCCAGCATTTT
CASSTGQNQPQHF
>.|.|TRBJ2-7|TRBV7-2|17
TGTGCCAGCAGCTTAAATTTTGGTGGGGGCGCCGTGTACGAGCAGTACTTC
CASSLNFGGGAVYEQYF
>.|TRBD2|TRBJ2-2|TRBV7-2|18
TGTGCCAGCAGCCCAGTTGGGACTAGCGGGAGGGGCACCGGGGAGCTGTTTTTT
CASSPVGTSGRGTGELFF
>few|.|TRBJ2-3|TRBV18|13
TGTGCCAGCTCCCCGGGGGTCACAGATACGCAGTATTTT
CASSPGVTDTQYF
>.|.|TRBJ2-1|TRBV7-3|15
TGTGCCAGCAGCTTAAACCTAGAGGGACACAATGAGCAGTTCTTC
CASSLNLEGHNEQFF
>.|TRBD2|TRBJ2-5|TRBV5-1|15
TGCGCCAGCAGCGGCCGGACTAGCGGGCAAGAGACCCAGTACTTC
CASSGRTSGQETQYF
>.|TRBD1|TRBJ1-1|TRBV6-6|16
TGTGCCAGCAGTCCGCCGGGACAGGGACTGCACACTGAAGCTTTCTTT
CASSPPGQGLHTEAFF
>.|.|TRBJ2-1|TRBV27|10
TGTGCCAGCGGAGGGTATGAGCAGTTCTTC
CASGGYEQFF
>.|.|TRBJ2-1|TRBV6-1|15
TGTGCCAGCAAGGAGGAGAACCTGCTTTACAATGAGCAGTTCTTC
CASKEENLLYNEQFF
>.|TRBD1|TRBJ2-3|TRBV15|17
TGTGCCACCAGCAGAGATGGAGCAGGGGGCGCGGGGGATACGCAGTATTTT
CATSRDGAGGAGDTQYF
>.|TRBD1|TRBJ1-2|TRBV4-3|12
TGCGCCAGCAGCCACAGGGGACAGGGCTACACCTTC
CASSHRGQGYTF
>.|TRBD2|TRBJ2-5|TRBV6-5|15
TGTGCCAGCAGTTACGCCGGACTAGGAGGGCAGACCCAGTACTTC
CASSYAGLGGQTQYF
>.|TRBD1|TRBJ2-7|TRBV4-3|16
TGCGCCAGCAGCCAAGATCTCAGACAGGGGGCACACGAGCAGTACTTC
CASSQDLRQGAHEQYF
>.|.|TRBJ1-1|TRBV28|15
TGTGCCAGCAGTTTATACGGCAGGGGAGGAACTGAAGCTTTCTTT
CASSLYGRGGTEAFF